This passage covers 4 T cell receptor beta chains from one sample sequenced in a study of beta chain features in type 1 diabetes. Every bit of the isolated RNA underwent reverse transcription, so sequencing read expressed TCRB transcripts. Libraries were prepared by immunoSEQ multiplex PCR; TCRdb keeps only in-frame clonotypes and omits some of them. The table shows around 240,000 clones, with 9% to 10% occurring only once. The sample comprised naive CD4+ T cells from blood. All receptors come from a woman aged 18 to 35 in good health.

This clone was observed a handful of times. The chain joins TRBV4-1 to TRBJ2-5; no definite D call. The DNA matches TRBJ2-7 better at its end, which makes the J call doubtful. CDR1 is MGHRA, CDR2 YSYEKL, per germline. This CDR3 is built from 14 residues. The CDR3 region has the DNA TGCGCCAGCAGCCAAGACATCCTGGTTTACGAGCAGTACTTC. Translation: CASSQDILVYEQYF.

This sequence joins TRBV4-1 and TRBJ2-1; TRBD1 matches 7 bases. Losses at the gene ends were 0 bases for V and 5 bases for J; bases not matched to a gene: 7. The CDR3 consists of 16 residues. Germline CDR1 is MGHRA and CDR2 is YSYEKL. The CDR3 DNA reads TGCGCCAGCAGCCAAGATACTCAGGGGGTCGACAATGAGCAGTTCTTC. Its protein product is CASSQDTQGVDNEQFF.

The V call is TRBV10-3, the J call TRBJ2-3; 14 bases agree with TRBD2. This CDR3 comprises 18 residues. Losses at the gene ends were 6 bases for V and 0 bases for J; bases not matched to a gene: 8. Germline CDR1 reads ENHRY; CDR2 reads SYGVKD. CDR3 DNA: TGTGCCATCAGACCGGGACTAGCGGGAGCAGGGAGCACAGATACGCAGTATTTT. Translating it yields CAIRPGLAGAGSTDTQYF.

This chain joins TRBV19 and TRBJ1-6; weak D call: TRBD1 (5 bases). CDR3 length equals 15 residues. In germline, CDR1 is LNHDA, CDR2 SQIVND (reference sequence). The V end was cut by 7 bases, the J end by 8 bases, with 18 bases between. In DNA form, the CDR3 reads TGTGCCAGTACCGCGGCCCAGGGTCCGGATTCACCCCTCCACTTT. Translation: CASTAAQGPDSPLHF.